A selection of T cell receptor beta chains follows, all from one sample in a study of blood T cell repertoires in COVID-19. The method was immunoSEQ multiplex PCR; TCRdb's version includes in-frame clones alone and lacks a portion of them. Seen here are about 300,000 clones, 86% observed once, and the top ten hold roughly 10%. Material for sequencing was PBMCs or T cells enriched from blood (not recorded which). These receptors all stem from a woman between 18 and 30 years old who had recovered from COVID-19. Both conserved end residues are part of each CDR3. The order of the fields is V gene, D gene, J gene, clone size, CDR3 protein, CDR3 DNA. A D gene is named only where the DNA matches it firmly. Size values are once, few and many counts, or a class for expanded clones, and some rows have none.

>TRBV5-4|TRBD1|TRBJ2-7|-
CASSPGTEFYEQYF
TGTGCCAGCAGCCCCGGGACAGAATTCTACGAGCAGTACTTC
>TRBV27|-|TRBJ1-6|-
CASRGLSYNSPLHF
TGTGCCAGCAGGGGGCTATCCTATAATTCACCCCTCCACTTT
>TRBV28|TRBD1|TRBJ1-2|-
CASSLSGTGELYGYTF
TGTGCCAGCAGTTTATCCGGAACAGGGGAACTCTATGGCTACACCTTC
>TRBV6-5|-|TRBJ1-5|-
CASSFQGPGNQPQHF
TGTGCCAGCAGTTTCCAGGGGCCGGGGAATCAGCCCCAGCATTTT
>TRBV5-8|-|TRBJ2-7|-
CASTFTATYEQYF
TGTGCCAGCACCTTTACTGCTACCTACGAGCAGTACTTC
>TRBV18|TRBD1|TRBJ1-1|-
CASSPKQGASVNTEAFF
TGTGCCAGCTCACCTAAACAGGGGGCCTCGGTGAACACTGAAGCTTTCTTT
>TRBV16|-|TRBJ1-5|-
CASSPPGQVNQPQHF
TGTGCCAGCAGCCCCCCGGGACAAGTCAATCAGCCCCAGCATTTT
>TRBV7-2|-|TRBJ2-6|-
CASSPVLSGANVLTF
TGTGCCAGCAGCCCCGTCCTCTCTGGGGCCAACGTCCTGACTTTC
>TRBV4-1|-|TRBJ1-1|-
CASSLIHGTGEAFF
TGCGCCAGCAGCCTAATACACGGAACCGGGGAGGCTTTCTTT
>TRBV2|TRBD1|TRBJ2-1|once
CASSEETGTYNEQFF
TGTGCCAGCAGTGAGGAGACAGGGACCTACAATGAGCAGTTCTTC